The rows below give T cell receptor beta chains drawn from one sample of a study of cytomegalovirus exposure and HLA in healthy donors. TCRdb's copy holds only in-frame clones and misses some; the assay was immunoSEQ multiplex PCR. The profile shows over 150,000 clones, around 79% of them singletons. Sequences were obtained from PBMCs. The receptor source for this set is a man aged 25 to 45 in good health and CMV-seropositive. CDR3s include the opening cysteine and the closing phenylalanine or tryptophan. Fields, in order: D gene, V gene, clone size, J gene, CDR3 protein, CDR3 DNA. D genes are given only for firm matches. Size is stated for part of the rows, as once, few or many counts, or as a class when the clone is expanded.

.	TRBV27	.	TRBJ1-2	CASSMTGNYGYTF	TGTGCCAGCAGTATGACGGGGAACTATGGCTACACCTTC
.	TRBV12-5	.	TRBJ1-1	CASGGPRGATEAFF	TGTGCTAGTGGGGGGCCGCGGGGGGCGACTGAAGCTTTCTTT
TRBD2	TRBV30	.	TRBJ2-4	CAWGGEGKNIQYF	TGTGCCTGGGGGGGGGAGGGCAAAAACATTCAGTACTTC
.	TRBV5-1	.	TRBJ1-3	CASSFSGEYGNTIYF	TGCGCCAGCAGCTTTTCCGGGGAGTATGGAAACACCATATATTTT
.	TRBV5-4	few	TRBJ1-2	CASSFGDYGYTF	TGTGCCAGCAGCTTCGGGGACTATGGCTACACCTTC
.	TRBV7-8	.	TRBJ2-5	CASSFSTGESETQYF	TGTGCCAGCAGCTTCAGTACGGGAGAGAGCGAGACCCAGTACTTC
.	TRBV5-1	once	TRBJ2-1	CASSLTGTNNNEQFF	TGCGCCAGCAGCTTGACTGGAACTAATAACAATGAGCAGTTCTTC
.	TRBV2	.	TRBJ2-5	CASSEGAPVETQYF	TGTGCCAGCAGTGAAGGGGCCCCCGTGGAGACCCAGTACTTC
TRBD1	TRBV27	.	TRBJ1-2	CASSVTQGAGSYTF	TGTGCCAGCAGTGTGACACAGGGGGCAGGTAGCTACACCTTC
TRBD1	TRBV18	.	TRBJ2-7	CASSPPGTGTYEQYF	TGTGCCAGCTCACCACCCGGGACAGGGACCTACGAGCAGTACTTC
.	TRBV9	.	TRBJ1-1	CASSVRQEHTEAFF	TGTGCCAGCAGCGTCCGACAGGAGCACACTGAAGCTTTCTTT
TRBD1	TRBV5-1	.	TRBJ1-4	CASSGTAATNEKLFF	TGCGCCAGCTCAGGGACAGCTGCAACTAATGAAAAACTGTTTTTT
TRBD2	TRBV5-1	.	TRBJ2-1	CASSLSLAGGGASYNEQFF	TGCGCCAGCAGCTTAAGCCTAGCGGGAGGAGGGGCCTCCTACAATGAGCAGTTCTTC
.	TRBV5-6	.	TRBJ1-1	CASSFSGSNTEAFF	TGTGCCAGCAGCTTTTCAGGGTCGAACACTGAAGCTTTCTTT
TRBD1	TRBV5-1	.	TRBJ1-3	CASSPDREGNTIYF	TGCGCCAGCAGCCCGGACAGGGAGGGAAACACCATATATTTT
.	TRBV4-2	.	TRBJ2-3	CASSQSGKSDTQYF	TGTGCCAGCAGCCAATCAGGGAAATCAGATACGCAGTATTTT
TRBD1	TRBV27	.	TRBJ2-1	CASSFRQGRNEQFF	TGTGCCAGCAGTTTTAGACAGGGGCGTAATGAGCAGTTCTTC
TRBD1	TRBV7-9	.	TRBJ2-1	CASSLTGVSYNEQFF	TGTGCCAGCAGCTTAACAGGGGTCTCCTACAATGAGCAGTTCTTC
.	TRBV6-1	once	TRBJ2-7	CASSPTGTHEQYF	TGTGCCAGCAGTCCCACAGGGACGCACGAGCAGTACTTC
TRBD1	TRBV27	once	TRBJ1-5	CASSLKGALNNQPQHF	TGTGCCAGCAGTTTAAAGGGGGCGCTGAACAATCAGCCCCAGCATTTT
.	TRBV7-9	.	TRBJ1-2	CASSLGAQGPTTF	TGTGCCAGCAGCTTAGGGGCCCAGGGGCCGACCACCTTC
TRBD2	TRBV10-2	once	TRBJ2-7	CASRYSGSSYEQYF	TGCGCCAGCAGATATAGCGGGAGCTCCTACGAGCAGTACTTC
TRBD1	TRBV7-9	few	TRBJ2-7	CASEGAPTRSSYEQYF	TGTGCCAGCGAGGGGGCGCCCACAAGGAGCTCCTACGAGCAGTACTTC